These T cell receptor beta chains were read from a single sample in a study of control samples from healthy donors and cancer patients. The repertoire was sequenced with immunoSEQ multiplex PCR; TCRdb's copy has only in-frame clones and lacks some. This sample yields 200,000 or so clones, of which roughly 94% are seen a single time; about 1.6% belongs to the top ten. Sequencing was carried out using blood. The receptors derive from a middle-aged man in good health. Both conserved end residues are part of each CDR3. A D gene is named only where the DNA matches it firmly. Size tells how often a clone was seen (once, few, many) or the class of an expanded clone, and some rows leave it out.

TRBJ1-2	TRBV29-1	14	NA	NA	TGCAGCGCCGGGGCAGCCACCAAGAACTATGGCTACACCTTC	CSAGAATKNYGYTF
TRBJ1-2	TRBV28	17	NA	NA	TGTGCCAGCAGTTTACCCTCCCCACAGGGCCGGGGCTATGGCTACACCTTC	CASSLPSPQGRGYGYTF
TRBJ2-5	TRBV10-3	12	NA	NA	TGTGCCATCAGAGGGTCCGGGGAGACCCAGTACTTC	CAIRGSGETQYF
TRBJ1-1	TRBV5-1	15	once	TRBD1	TGCGCCAGCAGCTTAAGGGGGCGTGGGGACACTGAAGCTTTCTTT	CASSLRGRGDTEAFF
TRBJ1-5	TRBV24-1	14	NA	NA	TGTGCCACCAGTGACCCTAGAAACAATCAGCCCCAGCATTTT	CATSDPRNNQPQHF
TRBJ1-1	TRBV30	10	NA	NA	TGTGCCTGGAGTGCAGTCACAGCTTTCTTT	CAWSAVTAFF
TRBJ1-5	TRBV11-3	14	NA	NA	TGTGCCAGCAGCTTCCGGACGGCCGATCAGCCCCAGCATTTT	CASSFRTADQPQHF
TRBJ1-5	TRBV6-2/TRBV6-3	15	NA	NA	TGTGCCAGCAGTGACCACGAGGAGAGCAATCAGCCCCAGCATTTT	CASSDHEESNQPQHF
TRBJ1-4	TRBV6-5	13	NA	TRBD1	TGTGCCATACAGGGGTTGCCAGGAGAAAAACTGTTTTTT	CAIQGLPGEKLFF
TRBJ2-2	TRBV5-1	15	NA	NA	TGCGCCAGCAGCCCGTCACCGGGGGACACCGGGGAGCTGTTTTTT	CASSPSPGDTGELFF
TRBJ1-3	TRBV6-9	17	NA	NA	TGTGCCAGCATCAACCCCTCGGGCGAGGACTCTGGAAACACCATATATTTT	CASINPSGEDSGNTIYF
TRBJ1-2	TRBV6-5	15	NA	NA	TGTGCCAGCAGGCCGGGACCGTCGCTTAACTATGGCTACACCTTC	CASRPGPSLNYGYTF
TRBJ1-1	TRBV5-1	15	NA	TRBD1	TGCGCCAGCAGCACGTTCGGACAGGGTGAGGCTGAAGCTTTCTTT	CASSTFGQGEAEAFF
TRBJ1-1	TRBV9	14	NA	NA	TGTGCCAGCAGCGTCGGGGGGGCAAACACTGAAGCTTTCTTT	CASSVGGANTEAFF
TRBJ1-1	TRBV30	13	NA	NA	TGTGCCAGCCGCCTAACAGGGAACACTGAAGCTTTCTTT	CASRLTGNTEAFF
TRBJ1-1	TRBV18	14	NA	NA	TGTGCCAGCTCACTCCGAGTTATGAACACTGAAGCTTTCTTT	CASSLRVMNTEAFF
TRBJ1-6	TRBV18	16	NA	TRBD1	TGTGCCAGCTCACTCGGACAGGGGACATTTAATTCACCCCTCCACTTT	CASSLGQGTFNSPLHF
TRBJ2-7	TRBV18	13	NA	NA	TGTGCCAGCTCACCACGACAAGACTACGAGCAGTACTTC	CASSPRQDYEQYF
TRBJ2-6	TRBV24-1	16	NA	TRBD1	TGTGCCACCAGTGATGGGGGACAGGGTAGAGCCAACGTCCTGACTTTC	CATSDGGQGRANVLTF
TRBJ1-3	TRBV7-2	16	NA	NA	TGTGCCAGCAGGTTCTCGGACCGGGGCTCTGGAAACACCATATATTTT	CASRFSDRGSGNTIYF
TRBJ1-1	TRBV28	15	NA	NA	TGTGCCAGCACCCGAATAAGGTCCTGGGACACTGAAGCTTTCTTT	CASTRIRSWDTEAFF
TRBJ1-5	TRBV28	13	NA	NA	TGTGCCAGCCGTACCGTTGGGCCTCAGCCCCAGCATTTT	CASRTVGPQPQHF
TRBJ1-3	TRBV5-1	18	NA	NA	TGCGCCAGCAGCCGAACCTCGGGACTCCGGGGGTCCGGAAACACCATATATTTT	CASSRTSGLRGSGNTIYF
TRBJ1-1	TRBV4-3	15	NA	NA	TGCGCCAGCAGCCAAGGAACGACCGTCCGGCCTGAAGCTTTCTTT	CASSQGTTVRPEAFF
TRBJ2-7	TRBV4-2	16	NA	TRBD1	TGTGCCAGCAGCCAACGCCGGACAGGGAGGAGCTACGAGCAGTACTTC	CASSQRRTGRSYEQYF
TRBJ1-2	TRBV28	11	once	NA	TGTGCCAGCAGCCGGTCTGGGGGCTACACCTTC	CASSRSGGYTF
TRBJ1-2	TRBV5-1	15	NA	NA	TGCGCCAGCAGCTTGGGGTTGACCGGGTACTATGGCTACACCTTC	CASSLGLTGYYGYTF
TRBJ1-3	TRBV7-9	14	NA	NA	TGTGCCAGCAGCAAGTCCCAGGGGTCCAACACCATATATTTT	CASSKSQGSNTIYF
TRBJ1-1	TRBV21-1	16	NA	NA	TGTGCCAGCAGCACCCCACAAACAGGGGGTCCCACTGAAGCTTTCTTT	CASSTPQTGGPTEAFF
TRBJ1-4	TRBV2	13	NA	NA	TGTGCCAGCAGTGGACAGGAGAGGGAAAAACTGTTTTTT	CASSGQEREKLFF
TRBJ1-2	TRBV5-8	13	NA	NA	TGTGCCAGCAGCTTAGGGACGCTCTATGGCTACACCTTC	CASSLGTLYGYTF
TRBJ2-5	TRBV19	14	NA	TRBD1	TGTGCCAGTAGTATCCAGGGACAGACGGAGACCCAGTACTTC	CASSIQGQTETQYF
TRBJ1-1	TRBV27	16	NA	TRBD1	TGTGCCAGCAGTTCTACAGGGGGCGCAAGGGGCACTGAAGCTTTCTTT	CASSSTGGARGTEAFF
TRBJ1-2	TRBV4-2	18	NA	NA	TGTGCCAGCAGCCAAGTCCTTATCGTGGGGGTCGGGGACTATGGCTACACCTTC	CASSQVLIVGVGDYGYTF
TRBJ1-4	TRBV19	14	NA	NA	TGTGCCAGTAGTATTATCAGGGATGGTGAAAAACTGTTTTTT	CASSIIRDGEKLFF
TRBJ2-5	TRBV5-1	15	NA	NA	TGCGCCAGCAGCTCCATGACAGGAACCGGGGAGACCCAGTACTTC	CASSSMTGTGETQYF
TRBJ2-1	TRBV5-1	14	once	TRBD1	TGCGCCAGCAGCTTGACAGGGGGTTACAATGAGCAGTTCTTC	CASSLTGGYNEQFF
TRBJ1-5	TRBV19	14	NA	NA	TGTGCCAGTATGCGGGGACTTAACAATCAGCCCCAGCATTTT	CASMRGLNNQPQHF
TRBJ1-2	TRBV4-1	19	NA	NA	TGCGCCAGCAGCCAAGACTATTTTTTAGGACAGCTCACTAACTATGGCTACACCTTC	CASSQDYFLGQLTNYGYTF
TRBJ2-3	TRBV6-5	15	NA	TRBD1	TGCGCCAGCAGTATACAGGGGGCTAGTCCAGATACGCAGTATTTT	CASSIQGASPDTQYF